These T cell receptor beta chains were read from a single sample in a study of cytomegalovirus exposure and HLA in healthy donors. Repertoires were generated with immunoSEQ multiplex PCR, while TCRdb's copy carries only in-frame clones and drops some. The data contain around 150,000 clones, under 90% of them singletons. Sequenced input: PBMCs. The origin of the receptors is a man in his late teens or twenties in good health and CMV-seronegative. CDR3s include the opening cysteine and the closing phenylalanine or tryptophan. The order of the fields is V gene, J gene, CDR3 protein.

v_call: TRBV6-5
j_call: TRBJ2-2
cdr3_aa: CASSYSMLVSTGELFF

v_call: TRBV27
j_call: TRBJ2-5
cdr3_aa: CASSKLGPQETQYF

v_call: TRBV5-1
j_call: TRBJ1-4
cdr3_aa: CASSLIGATNEKLFF

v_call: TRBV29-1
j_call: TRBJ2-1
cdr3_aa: CSIHLTVNNEQFF

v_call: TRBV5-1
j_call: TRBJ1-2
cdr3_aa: CASSSGPDNYGYTF

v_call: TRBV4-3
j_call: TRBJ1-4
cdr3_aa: CASSQDRVSLTNEKLFF

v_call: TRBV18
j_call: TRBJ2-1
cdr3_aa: CASSPQLAGVGNEQFF

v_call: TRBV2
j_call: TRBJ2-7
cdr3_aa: CASSEAAGYHEQYF

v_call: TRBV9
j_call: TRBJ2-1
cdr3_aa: CASSEGQRGYNEQFF

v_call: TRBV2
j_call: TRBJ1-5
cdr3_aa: CASSGDNQPQHF

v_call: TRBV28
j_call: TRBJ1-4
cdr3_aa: CASNPGDSIATNEKLFF

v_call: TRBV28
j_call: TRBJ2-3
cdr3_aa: CASSSSGGRGPTDTQYF

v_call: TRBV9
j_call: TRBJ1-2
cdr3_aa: CASSVATGRRRYGYTF

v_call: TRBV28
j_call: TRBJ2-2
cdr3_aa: CASSPSAGGPGELFF

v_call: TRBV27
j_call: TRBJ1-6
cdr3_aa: CASSRSGQPNSPLHF

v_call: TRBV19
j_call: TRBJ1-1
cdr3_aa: CASSRRNTEAFF

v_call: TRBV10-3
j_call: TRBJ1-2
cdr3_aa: CAISSGTGDYGYTF

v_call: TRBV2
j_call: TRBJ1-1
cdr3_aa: CASSLGQNTEAFF

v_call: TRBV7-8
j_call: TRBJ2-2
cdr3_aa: CASSKGRGNGELFF

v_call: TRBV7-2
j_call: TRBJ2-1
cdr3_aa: CASSLAGGPYNEQFF

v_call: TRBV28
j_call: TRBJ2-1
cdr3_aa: CASSGGLADLSYNEQFF

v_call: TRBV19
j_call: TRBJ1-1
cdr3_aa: CASYGGPIEAFF